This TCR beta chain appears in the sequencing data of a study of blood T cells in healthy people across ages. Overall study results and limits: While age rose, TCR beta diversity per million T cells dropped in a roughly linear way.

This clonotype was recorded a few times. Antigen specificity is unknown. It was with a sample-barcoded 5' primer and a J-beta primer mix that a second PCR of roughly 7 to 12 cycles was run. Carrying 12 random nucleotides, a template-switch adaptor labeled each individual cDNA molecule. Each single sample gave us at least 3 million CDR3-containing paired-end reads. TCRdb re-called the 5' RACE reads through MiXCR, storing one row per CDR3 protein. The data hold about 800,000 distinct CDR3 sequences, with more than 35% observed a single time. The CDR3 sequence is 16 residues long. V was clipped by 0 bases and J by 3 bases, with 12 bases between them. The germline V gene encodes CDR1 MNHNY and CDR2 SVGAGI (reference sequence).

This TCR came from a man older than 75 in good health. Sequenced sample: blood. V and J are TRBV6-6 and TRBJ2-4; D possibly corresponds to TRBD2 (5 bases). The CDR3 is CASSYSGGQVKNIQYF. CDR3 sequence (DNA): TGTGCCAGCAGTTACTCTGGAGGTCAGGTCAAAAACATTCAGTACTTC.